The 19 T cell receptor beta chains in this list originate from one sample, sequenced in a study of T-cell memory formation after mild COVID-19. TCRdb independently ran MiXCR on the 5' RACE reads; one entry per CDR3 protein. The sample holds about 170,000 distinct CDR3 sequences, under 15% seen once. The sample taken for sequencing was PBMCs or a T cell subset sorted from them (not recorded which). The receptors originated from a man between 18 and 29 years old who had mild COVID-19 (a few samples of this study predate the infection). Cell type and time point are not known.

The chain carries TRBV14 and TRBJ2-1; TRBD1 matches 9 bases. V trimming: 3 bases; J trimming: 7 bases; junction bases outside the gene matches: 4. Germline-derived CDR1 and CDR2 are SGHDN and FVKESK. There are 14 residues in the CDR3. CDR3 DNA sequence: TGTGCCAGCAGCCATCCACAGGGGGCGAATGAGCAGTTCTTC. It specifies CASSHPQGANEQFF. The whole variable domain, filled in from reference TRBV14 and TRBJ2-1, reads EAGVTQFPSHSVIEKGQTVTLRCDPISGHDNLYWYRRVMGKEIKFLLHFVKESKQDESGMPNNRFLAERTGGTYSTLKVQPAELEDSGVYFCASSHPQGANEQFFGPGTRLTVL.

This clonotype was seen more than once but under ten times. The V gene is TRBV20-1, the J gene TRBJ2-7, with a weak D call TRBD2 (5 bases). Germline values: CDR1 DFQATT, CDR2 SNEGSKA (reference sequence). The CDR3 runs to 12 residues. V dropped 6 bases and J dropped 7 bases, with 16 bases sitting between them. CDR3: CSALDQPGEQYV. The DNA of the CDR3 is TGCAGTGCGCTCGACCAGCCGGGGGAGCAGTACGTC.

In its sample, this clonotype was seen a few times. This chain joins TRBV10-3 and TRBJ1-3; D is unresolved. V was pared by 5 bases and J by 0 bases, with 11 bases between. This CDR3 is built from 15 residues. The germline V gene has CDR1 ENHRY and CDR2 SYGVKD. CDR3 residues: CAISPAGYSGNTIYF. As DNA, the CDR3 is TGTGCCATCAGTCCCGCGGGCTACTCTGGAAACACCATATATTTT.

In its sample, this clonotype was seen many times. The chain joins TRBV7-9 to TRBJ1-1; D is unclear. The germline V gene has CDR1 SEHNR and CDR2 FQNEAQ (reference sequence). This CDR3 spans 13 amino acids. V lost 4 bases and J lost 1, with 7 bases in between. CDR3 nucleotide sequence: TGTGCCAGCAGCTCCCTCTCGAACACTGAAGCTTTCTTT. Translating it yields CASSSLSNTEAFF.

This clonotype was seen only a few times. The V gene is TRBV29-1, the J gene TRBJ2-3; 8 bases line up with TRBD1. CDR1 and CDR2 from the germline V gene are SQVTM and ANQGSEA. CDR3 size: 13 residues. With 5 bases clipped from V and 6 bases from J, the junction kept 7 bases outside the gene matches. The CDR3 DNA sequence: TGCAGCGTTTCAGGGGGCCCGAGGGATACGCAGTATTTT. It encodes CSVSGGPRDTQYF.

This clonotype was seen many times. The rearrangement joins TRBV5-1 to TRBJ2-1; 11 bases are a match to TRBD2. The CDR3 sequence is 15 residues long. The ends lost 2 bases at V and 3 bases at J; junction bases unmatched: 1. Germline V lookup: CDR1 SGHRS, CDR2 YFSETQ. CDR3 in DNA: TGCGCCAGCAGCTTAGGACTAGCGGGCTACAATGAGCAGTTCTTC. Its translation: CASSLGLAGYNEQFF.

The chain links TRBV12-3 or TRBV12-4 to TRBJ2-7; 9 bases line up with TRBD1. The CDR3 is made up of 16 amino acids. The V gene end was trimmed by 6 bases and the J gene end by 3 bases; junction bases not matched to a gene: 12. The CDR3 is CASRETQGALDYEQYF. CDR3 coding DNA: TGTGCCAGCAGAGAAACACAGGGGGCCCTGGACTACGAGCAGTACTTC.

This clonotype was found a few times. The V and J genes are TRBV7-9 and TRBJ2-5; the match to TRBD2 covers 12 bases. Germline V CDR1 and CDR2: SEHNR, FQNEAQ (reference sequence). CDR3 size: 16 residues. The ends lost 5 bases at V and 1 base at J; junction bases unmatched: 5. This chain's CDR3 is CASSQGLAGLQETQYF. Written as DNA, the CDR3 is TGTGCCAGCAGCCAGGGACTAGCGGGCCTCCAAGAGACCCAGTACTTC.

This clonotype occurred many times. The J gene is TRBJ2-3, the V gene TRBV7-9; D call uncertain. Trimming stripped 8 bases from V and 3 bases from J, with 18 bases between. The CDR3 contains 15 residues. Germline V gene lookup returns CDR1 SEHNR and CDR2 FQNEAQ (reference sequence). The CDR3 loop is CASGPRGFGTDTQYF. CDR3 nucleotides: TGTGCCAGCGGTCCGAGAGGTTTTGGGACAGATACGCAGTATTTT.

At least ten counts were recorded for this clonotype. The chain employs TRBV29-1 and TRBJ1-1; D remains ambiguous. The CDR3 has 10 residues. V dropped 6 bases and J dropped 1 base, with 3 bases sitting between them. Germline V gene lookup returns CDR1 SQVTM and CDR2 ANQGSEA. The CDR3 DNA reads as TGCAGCGTGCAGAACACTGAAGCTTTCTTT. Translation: CSVQNTEAFF.

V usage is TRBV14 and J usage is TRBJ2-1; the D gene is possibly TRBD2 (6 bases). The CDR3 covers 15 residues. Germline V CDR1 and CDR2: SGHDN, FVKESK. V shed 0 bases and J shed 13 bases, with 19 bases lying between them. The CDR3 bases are TGTGCCAGCAGCCAAGAGGAGGGCCGGACCCATGTCCAGTTCTTC. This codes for CASSQEEGRTHVQFF.

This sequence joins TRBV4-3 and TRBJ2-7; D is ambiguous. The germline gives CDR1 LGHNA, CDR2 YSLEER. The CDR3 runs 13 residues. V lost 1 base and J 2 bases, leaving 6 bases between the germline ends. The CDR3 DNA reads TGCGCCAGCAGCCAAGGCCTCCCCTACGAGCAGTACTTC. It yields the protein CASSQGLPYEQYF.

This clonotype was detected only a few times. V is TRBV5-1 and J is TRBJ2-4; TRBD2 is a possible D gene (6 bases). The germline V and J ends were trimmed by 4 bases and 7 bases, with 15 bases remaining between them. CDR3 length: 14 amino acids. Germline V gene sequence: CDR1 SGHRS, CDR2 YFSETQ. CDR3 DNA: TGCGCCAGCAGCAGTGACCCGGACTATAACATTCAGTACTTC. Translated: CASSSDPDYNIQYF.

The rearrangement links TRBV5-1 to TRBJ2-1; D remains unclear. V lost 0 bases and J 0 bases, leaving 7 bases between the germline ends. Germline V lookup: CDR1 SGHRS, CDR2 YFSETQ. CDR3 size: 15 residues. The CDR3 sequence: CASSLDLSSYNEQFF. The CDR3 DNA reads TGCGCCAGCAGCTTGGATTTGAGCTCCTACAATGAGCAGTTCTTC. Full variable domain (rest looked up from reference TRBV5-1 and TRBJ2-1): KAGVTQTPRYLIKTRGQQVTLSCSPISGHRSVSWYQQTPGQGLQFLFEYFSETQRNKGNFPGRFSGRQFSNSRSEMNVSTLELGDSALYLCASSLDLSSYNEQFFGPGTRLTVL.

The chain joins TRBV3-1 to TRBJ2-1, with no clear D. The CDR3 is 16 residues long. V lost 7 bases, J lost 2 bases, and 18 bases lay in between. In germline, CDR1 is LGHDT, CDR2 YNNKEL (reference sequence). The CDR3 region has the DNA TGTGCCAGCACCCCGGCGATTTCCCACCCCTACAATGAGCAGTTCTTC. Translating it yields CASTPAISHPYNEQFF.

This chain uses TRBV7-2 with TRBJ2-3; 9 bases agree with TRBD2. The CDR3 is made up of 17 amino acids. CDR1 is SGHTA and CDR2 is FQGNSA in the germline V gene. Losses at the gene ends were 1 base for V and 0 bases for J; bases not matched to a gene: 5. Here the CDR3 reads CASSLVGGGVSTDTQYF. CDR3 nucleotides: TGTGCCAGCAGCTTAGTCGGCGGGGGGGTTAGCACAGATACGCAGTATTTT.

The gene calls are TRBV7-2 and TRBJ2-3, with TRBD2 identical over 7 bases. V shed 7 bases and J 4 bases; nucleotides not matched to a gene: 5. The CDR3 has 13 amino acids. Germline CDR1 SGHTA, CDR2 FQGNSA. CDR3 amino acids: CASTERGPDTQYF. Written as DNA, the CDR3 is TGTGCCAGCACAGAGCGGGGCCCAGATACGCAGTATTTT.

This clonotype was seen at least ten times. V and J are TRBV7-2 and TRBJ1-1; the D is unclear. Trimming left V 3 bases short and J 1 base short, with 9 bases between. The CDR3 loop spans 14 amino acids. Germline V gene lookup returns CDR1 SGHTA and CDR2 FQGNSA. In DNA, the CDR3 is TGTGCCAGCAGCTTTGGACGGAAGAACACTGAAGCTTTCTTT. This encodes CASSFGRKNTEAFF.

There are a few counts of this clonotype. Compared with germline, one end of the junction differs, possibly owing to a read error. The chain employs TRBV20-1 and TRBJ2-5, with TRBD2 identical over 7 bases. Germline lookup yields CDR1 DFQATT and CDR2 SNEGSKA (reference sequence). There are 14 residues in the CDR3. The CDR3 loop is CSARERGPQETQYF. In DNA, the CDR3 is TGCAGTGCAAGAGAGCGGGGCCCACAAGAGACCCAGTACTTC.